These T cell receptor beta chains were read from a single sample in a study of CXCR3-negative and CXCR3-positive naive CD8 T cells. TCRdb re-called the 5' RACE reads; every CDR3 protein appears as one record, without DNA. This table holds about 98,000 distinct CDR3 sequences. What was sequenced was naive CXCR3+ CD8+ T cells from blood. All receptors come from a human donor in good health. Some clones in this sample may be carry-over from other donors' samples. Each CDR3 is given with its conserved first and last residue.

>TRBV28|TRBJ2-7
CASSPRGRSYEQYF
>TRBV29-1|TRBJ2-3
CSSWTKTSTDTQYF
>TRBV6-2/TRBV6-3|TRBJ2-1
CASSYGPAPGEQFF
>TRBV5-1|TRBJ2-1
CASSLGLASSYNEQFF
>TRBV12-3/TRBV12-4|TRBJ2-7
CASSQQDSSYEQYF
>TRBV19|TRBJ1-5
CASNQVSNQPQHF
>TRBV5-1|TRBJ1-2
CASSLETGTNYGYTF
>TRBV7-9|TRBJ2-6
CASSSTDRVGANVLTF
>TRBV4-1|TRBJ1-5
CASSVGQGFDQPQHF
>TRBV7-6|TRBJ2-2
CASSSKLGLPGTGELFF
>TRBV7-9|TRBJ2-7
CASSWSGEEQYF
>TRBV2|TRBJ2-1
CASSDLVGSYNEQFF
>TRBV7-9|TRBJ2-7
CASSLTGLYEQYF
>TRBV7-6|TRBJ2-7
CASSTGLAGDEQYF
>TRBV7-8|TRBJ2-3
CASSLAEQGITDTQYF
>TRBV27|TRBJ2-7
CASSSRLDRAYEQYF
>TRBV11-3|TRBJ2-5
CASSQRTSGGLEETQYF
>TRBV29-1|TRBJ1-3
CSVGQGRAGNTIYF
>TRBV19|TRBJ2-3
CALGTGTDTQYF
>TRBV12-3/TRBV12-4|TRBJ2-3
CASRPTSSDTQYF